This T cell receptor (beta chain) was captured in a study of T-cell reconstitution after alpha-beta-depleted transplantation in children. Study-wide results and caveats: Newly produced T cells mostly accounted for T-cell counts and diversity one year post-transplant. The study reportedly traced alpha-beta T cells about two months after transplant to several hundred expanded graft clones. Surviving thymic progenitors and recipient T cells were the source of high TCRbeta diversity at day 60 in some patients.

Concerning this clonotype itself: Its antigen is currently unknown.

Preparation of the TCRbeta library used unique molecular identifiers. Via MiXCR, TCRdb re-called the PCR reads, giving one row per CDR3 protein. The sample holds tens of thousands of distinct CDR3 sequences; over 4.5% are singletons and the top ten take over 30%. Per the germline V gene, CDR1 is LNHDA and CDR2 is SQIVND (reference sequence). V lost 7 bases and J 4 bases, leaving 20 bases between the germline ends. CDR3 length equals 16 residues. V usage is TRBV19 and J usage is TRBJ2-1; D unresolved. This TCR was recovered from a female patient aged 2-15 years who had a stem cell transplant for aplastic anemia, so the T cells may come from the graft donor. This sample comprised PBMCs, mostly from graft donor cells, obtained 60 days after TCRalphabeta/CD19-depleted stem cell transplant. The CDR3 DNA reads as TGTGCCAGTACCTCGGGTACCAGTCCTCTTTACAATGAGCAGTTCTTC. It specifies CASTSGTSPLYNEQFF.